These 15 T cell receptor beta chains came from one sample sequenced in a study of radiotherapy plus CTLA-4 blockade in lung cancer. The data were produced by immunoSEQ multiplex PCR, yet TCRdb's version contains in-frame clones alone and is incomplete. The table lists around 72,000 clones, around 82% of them singletons. The sequencing here drew on peripheral blood, taken from a patient treated with radiotherapy plus ipilimumab. The origin of the receptors is a human donor with non-small cell lung cancer who had a complete response to radiotherapy plus ipilimumab.

This chain uses TRBV7-8 with TRBJ2-1, with 7 bases that match TRBD1. The junction had 9 bases not matched to a gene; V was cut back by 5 bases and J by 14 bases. The CDR3 consists of 12 residues. CDR1 is SGHVS, CDR2 FQNEAQ, per germline. The CDR3, as DNA: TGTGCCAGCAGCCCGAGACAGGGTAGTAAGTTCTTC. Protein product: CASSPRQGSKFF.

This sequence joins TRBV6-6 and TRBJ1-1; D possibly corresponds to TRBD1 (6 bases). Germline CDR1 and CDR2: MNHNY and SVGAGI (reference sequence). Trimming removed 7 bases from V and 4 bases from J, with 10 bases in between. The CDR3 totals 12 residues. The CDR3 loop is CASKGVGTEAFF. The CDR3 nucleotides are TGTGCCAGCAAGGGGGTTGGCACTGAAGCTTTCTTT.

This chain links TRBV11-3 with TRBJ2-4; 14 bases match TRBD2. After removal of 1 base from V and 3 bases from J, the junction contained 8 bases not matched to a gene. The CDR3 is 19 amino acids. Germline assignment: CDR1 SGHNT and CDR2 YENEEA. The CDR3 spells CASSLGGTSGSLGKNIQYF. CDR3 nucleotides: TGTGCCAGCAGCTTAGGGGGGACTAGCGGGAGTTTGGGCAAAAACATTCAGTACTTC.

The rearrangement uses TRBV18 and TRBJ1-1; 8 bases line up with TRBD1. The CDR3 totals 17 residues. The germline V gene encodes CDR1 KGHSH and CDR2 LQKENI. V trimming: 1 base; J trimming: 4 bases; junction bases outside the gene matches: 11. DNA for the CDR3: TGTGCCAGCTCACCACGGGTGGCCGGGACAGGAGGCACTGAAGCTTTCTTT. Residues: CASSPRVAGTGGTEAFF.

This clone was observed a few times. The genes are TRBV10-3 and TRBJ1-6; TRBD1 matches 7 bases. V lost 0 bases, J lost 10 bases, and 3 bases stayed unmatched. The V gene's germline CDR1 is ENHRY and CDR2 SYGVKD. The CDR3 has 14 amino acids. The CDR3 sequence is CAISESGGQSPLHF. The CDR3 bases are TGTGCCATCAGTGAGTCAGGGGGCCAGTCACCCCTCCACTTT.

The sample holds a few counts of this clone. The V gene is TRBV19, the J gene TRBJ2-7; D is tentatively TRBD1 or TRBD2 (5 bases each). The V end lost 5 bases, the J end lost 5 bases, and 16 bases lay between the germline ends. Germline V gene lookup returns CDR1 LNHDA and CDR2 SQIVND (reference sequence). This CDR3 comprises 14 residues. As DNA, the CDR3 is TGTGCCAGTAGTTGGTCGGGACGCAGGCACGAGCAGTACTTC. It translates to CASSWSGRRHEQYF.

CDR3 protein: CASSLAAKRNSYNEQFF. The CDR3, as DNA: TGCGCCAGCAGCTTGGCCGCGAAGCGGAACTCCTACAATGAGCAGTTCTTC. V and J are TRBV5-1 and TRBJ2-1; D is possibly TRBD2 (5 bases). CDR3 length: 17 amino acids. Trimming stripped 0 bases from V and 0 bases from J, with 13 bases between. In germline, CDR1 is SGHRS, CDR2 YFSETQ.

This chain connects TRBV7-2 to TRBJ2-5, with D tentatively TRBD2 (5 bases). There are 14 residues in the CDR3. Germline lookup yields CDR1 SGHTA and CDR2 FQGNSA. Trimming left V 5 bases short and J 4 bases short, with 14 bases between. The CDR3 is CASSPRLRVETQYF. The CDR3, as DNA: TGTGCCAGCAGCCCCCGTTTGAGGGTAGAGACCCAGTACTTC.

V gene TRBV4-1 combines with J gene TRBJ1-6, with 8 nucleotides matching TRBD1. J gave up 5 bases and V 4 bases, and 4 bases lay outside the gene matches. CDR1 is MGHRA, CDR2 YSYEKL, per germline. This CDR3 has 15 residues. The CDR3 is CASSLTGQDNSPLHF. As DNA, the CDR3 is TGCGCCAGCAGCCTAACGGGACAGGATAATTCACCCCTCCACTTT.

The chain carries TRBV7-9 and TRBJ1-2; no reliable D call. The CDR3 is made up of 13 amino acids. Trimming stripped 5 bases from V and 1 base from J, with 8 bases between. Germline V CDR1 and CDR2: SEHNR, FQNEAQ (reference sequence). CDR3 loop: CASSGYINYGYTF. In DNA form, the CDR3 reads TGTGCCAGCAGCGGCTACATTAACTATGGCTACACCTTC.

The V call is TRBV10-3, the J call TRBJ1-2; D uncertain. Germline CDR1 is ENHRY and CDR2 is SYGVKD. The V end lost 4 bases, the J end lost 5 bases, and 5 bases lay between the germline ends. The CDR3 loop spans 11 amino acids. Written as DNA, the CDR3 is TGTGCCATCAGTGGACAATATGGCTACACCTTC. Translating it yields CAISGQYGYTF.

The chain is built from TRBV6-5 and TRBJ1-2; no reliable D call. Deletions cut 2 bases from V and 5 bases from J, with 12 bases between. The germline CDR1 and CDR2 sequences are MNHEY and SVGAGI. CDR3 length equals 14 residues. The CDR3 nucleotides are TGTGCCAGCAGTTACATCCCAAGGGCTTATGGCTACACCTTC. This sequence encodes CASSYIPRAYGYTF.

With respect to this clone: The junction differs from germline at one of its ends, possibly a read error. The genes are TRBV7-7 and TRBJ1-4; TRBD1 is a possible D gene (5 bases). The CDR3 extends over 18 amino acids. CDR1 and CDR2 (germline): SSHAT, FNYEAQ (reference sequence). The DNA of the CDR3 is TGTGCTAGCAGCTTAGTGAGACAGTCGCGAGCAACTAATGAAAAACTGTTTTTT. Its translation: CASSLVRQSRATNEKLFF.

This rearrangement joins TRBV5-1 to TRBJ2-1; 10 nucleotides line up with TRBD2. The germline V gene has CDR1 SGHRS and CDR2 YFSETQ. The CDR3 length is 14 residues. With 6 bases clipped from V and 3 bases from J, the junction kept 3 bases outside the gene matches. The CDR3 sequence: CASISGGDYNEQFF. The CDR3 coding sequence is TGCGCCAGCATAAGCGGGGGGGACTACAATGAGCAGTTCTTC.

The rearrangement uses TRBV21-1 and TRBJ2-2. TRBV21-1 is a documented pseudogene. CDR3 length equals 13 residues. CDR3 sequence: CASSRNRGGELFF. The CDR3 DNA sequence: TGTGCCAGCAGCAGAAACCGTGGCGGGGAGCTGTTTTTT.